The clone carrying this TCR beta chain was detected a few times. The antigen remains unidentified. This CDR3 region has 12 residues. V was shortened by 7 bases and J by 2 bases, with 9 bases between the two germline ends. Germline V gene sequence: CDR1 MNHEY, CDR2 SVGEGT. This sample is part of a study of human T cells and chemical hapten exposure. In the study overall: The patient population, which was mostly female, had alopecia areata, totalis or universalis. Study-level results: Sensitizing with DPC caused no change in TCRs above 1 in 1000 frequency.

Time point meaning: patch test 3, about 24 weeks after DPC sensitization. Specified treatment: therapeutic diphenylcyclopropenone sensitization with weekly scalp DPC. Each CDR3 protein is one row after TCRdb ran MiXCR on the RACE reads. The table includes approximately 50,000 distinct CDR3 sequences, approximately 9.9% detected once. The specimen was whole blood, collected in connection with sensitization to the hapten diphenylcyclopropenone (DPC). The chain carries TRBV6-2 or TRBV6-3 and TRBJ2-7; D is unresolved. The receptor comes from a woman aged 40 to 50 with alopecia areata. Some clones in this sample may be carry-over from other donors' samples. CDR3 protein: CASTQIPYEQYF. In DNA, the CDR3 is TGTGCCAGCACCCAGATCCCCTACGAGCAGTACTTC.